These T cell receptor beta chains were read from a single sample in a study of cytomegalovirus exposure and HLA in healthy donors. Using immunoSEQ multiplex PCR, the repertoire was profiled, and TCRdb retains in-frame clones only, with some absent. The sample has more than 140,000 clones, and its top ten clones hold 2% to 2.5%. The sample consisted of PBMCs. The receptors come from a woman aged 18-29 years in good health and CMV-seronegative. Each CDR3 is given with its conserved first and last residue.

V gene	J gene	CDR3 protein
TRBV7-9	TRBJ2-2	CASSSRTGKWRENTGELFF
TRBV28	TRBJ2-2	CATSKGGGTTGELFF
TRBV4-3	TRBJ2-2	CASSPRSLGNTGELVF
TRBV5-6	TRBJ1-5	CASSLTGQGSQPQHF
TRBV6-5	TRBJ1-1	CASRAPGRDTEAFF
TRBV7-2	TRBJ1-5	CASSLRRQGDQPQHF
TRBV6-1	TRBJ2-3	CASSEAAGSTDTQYF
TRBV7-9	TRBJ1-6	CASSLSQDSPLHF
TRBV6-7	TRBJ1-1	CASSPRGEAFF
TRBV19	TRBJ2-2	CASSIPHVFGGLFF
TRBV6-5	TRBJ1-1	CASSLQGADTEAFF
TRBV14	TRBJ2-7	CASSLGLAGVSYEQYF
TRBV7-6	TRBJ2-5	CASSLSHPGASGETQYF
TRBV2	TRBJ1-4	CASSRGTATNEKLFF
TRBV7-9	TRBJ1-3	CASSYRGRSGNTIYF
TRBV19	TRBJ1-1	CASTTRDRGLYTEAFF
TRBV9	TRBJ1-3	CASSPGAGNTIYF
TRBV6-1	TRBJ1-5	CASSGGQGVGPYQPQHF
TRBV29-1	TRBJ1-2	CSVVMGAWGYTF
TRBV6-1	TRBJ2-1	CASSERPRDRQSNEQFF
TRBV5-1	TRBJ1-1	CASSLALYTEAFF
TRBV27	TRBJ2-6	CASTPGVGSSGANVLTF
TRBV19	TRBJ1-5	CASSYLNQPQHF
TRBV4-2	TRBJ2-1	CASSQEGRTSVPNEQFF
TRBV11-2	TRBJ2-7	CASSLKGVYSDGAVLEQYF
TRBV30	TRBJ1-4	CAWRNPGTGNEKLFF
TRBV9	TRBJ2-5	CASGAGLGETQYF
TRBV29-1	TRBJ1-2	CSVPAGQGGYGYTF
TRBV2	TRBJ1-1	CASSPLDREVHTEAFF
TRBV5-4	TRBJ2-7	CASSWSALGSYEQYF
TRBV7-6	TRBJ2-1	CASSRGQNNEQFF
TRBV7-3	TRBJ2-1	CASSSQDYNEQFF
TRBV19	TRBJ1-4	CASSPSQGYEKLFF
TRBV14	TRBJ2-5	CANNGFRVRTPGQGKETQYF
TRBV29-1	TRBJ1-1	CSVESWQGDTEAFF
TRBV10-3	TRBJ1-2	CAIRSGREEQKGYTF
TRBV4-1	TRBJ2-1	CASSRDSYSYNEQFF
TRBV5-4	TRBJ1-5	CASSLGGQGPNQPQHF
TRBV2	TRBJ2-2	CASLAGTSGNTGELFF